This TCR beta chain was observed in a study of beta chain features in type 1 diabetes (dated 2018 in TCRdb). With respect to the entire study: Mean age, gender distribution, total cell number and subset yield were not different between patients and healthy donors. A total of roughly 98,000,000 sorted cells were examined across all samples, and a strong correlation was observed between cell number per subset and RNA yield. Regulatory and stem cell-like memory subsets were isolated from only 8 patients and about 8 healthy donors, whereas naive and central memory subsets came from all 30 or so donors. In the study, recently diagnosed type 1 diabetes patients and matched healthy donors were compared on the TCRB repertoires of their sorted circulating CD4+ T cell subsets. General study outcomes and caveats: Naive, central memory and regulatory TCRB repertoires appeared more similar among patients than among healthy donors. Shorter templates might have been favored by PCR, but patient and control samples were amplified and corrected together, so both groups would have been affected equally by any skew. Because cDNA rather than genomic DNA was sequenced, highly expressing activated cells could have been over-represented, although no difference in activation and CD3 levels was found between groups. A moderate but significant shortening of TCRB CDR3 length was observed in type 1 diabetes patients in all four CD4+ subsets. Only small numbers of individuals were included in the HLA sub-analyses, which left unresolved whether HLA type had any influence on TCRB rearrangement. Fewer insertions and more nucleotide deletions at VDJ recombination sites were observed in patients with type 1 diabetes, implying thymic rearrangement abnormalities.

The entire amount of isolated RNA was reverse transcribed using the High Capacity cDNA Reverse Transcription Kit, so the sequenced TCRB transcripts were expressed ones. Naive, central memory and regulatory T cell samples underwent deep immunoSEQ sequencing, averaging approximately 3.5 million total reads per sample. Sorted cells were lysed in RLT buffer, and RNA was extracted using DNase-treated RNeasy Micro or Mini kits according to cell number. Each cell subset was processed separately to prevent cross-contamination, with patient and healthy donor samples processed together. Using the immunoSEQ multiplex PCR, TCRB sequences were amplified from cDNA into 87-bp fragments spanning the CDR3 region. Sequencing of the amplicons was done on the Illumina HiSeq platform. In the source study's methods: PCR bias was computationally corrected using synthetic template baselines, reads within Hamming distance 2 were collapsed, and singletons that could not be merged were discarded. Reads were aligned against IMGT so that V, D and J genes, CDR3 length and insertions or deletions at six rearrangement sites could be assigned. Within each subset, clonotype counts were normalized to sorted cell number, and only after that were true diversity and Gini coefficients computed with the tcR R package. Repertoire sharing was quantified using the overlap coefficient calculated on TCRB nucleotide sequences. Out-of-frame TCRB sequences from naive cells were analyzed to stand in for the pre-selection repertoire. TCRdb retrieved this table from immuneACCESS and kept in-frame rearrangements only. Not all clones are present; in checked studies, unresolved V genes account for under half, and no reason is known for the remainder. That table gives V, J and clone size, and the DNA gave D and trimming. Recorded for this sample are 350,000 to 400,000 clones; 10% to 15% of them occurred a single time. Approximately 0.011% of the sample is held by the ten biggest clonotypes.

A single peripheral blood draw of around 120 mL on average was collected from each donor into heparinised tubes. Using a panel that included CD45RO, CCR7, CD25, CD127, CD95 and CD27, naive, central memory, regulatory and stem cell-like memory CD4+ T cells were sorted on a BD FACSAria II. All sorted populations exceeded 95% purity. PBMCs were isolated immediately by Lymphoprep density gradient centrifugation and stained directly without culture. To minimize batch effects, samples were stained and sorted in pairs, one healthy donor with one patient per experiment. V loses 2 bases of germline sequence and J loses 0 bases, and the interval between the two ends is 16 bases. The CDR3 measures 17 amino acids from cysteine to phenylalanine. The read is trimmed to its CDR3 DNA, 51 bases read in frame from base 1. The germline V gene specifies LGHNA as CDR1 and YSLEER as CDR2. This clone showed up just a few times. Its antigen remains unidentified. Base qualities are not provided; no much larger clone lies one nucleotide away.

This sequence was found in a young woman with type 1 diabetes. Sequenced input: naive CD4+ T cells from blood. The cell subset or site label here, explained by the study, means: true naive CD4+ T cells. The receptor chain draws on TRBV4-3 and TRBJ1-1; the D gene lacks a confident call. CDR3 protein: CASSQSREGGMNTEAFF. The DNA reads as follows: TGCGCCAGCAGCCAAAGCCGGGAAGGAGGGATGAACACTGAAGCTTTCTTT.